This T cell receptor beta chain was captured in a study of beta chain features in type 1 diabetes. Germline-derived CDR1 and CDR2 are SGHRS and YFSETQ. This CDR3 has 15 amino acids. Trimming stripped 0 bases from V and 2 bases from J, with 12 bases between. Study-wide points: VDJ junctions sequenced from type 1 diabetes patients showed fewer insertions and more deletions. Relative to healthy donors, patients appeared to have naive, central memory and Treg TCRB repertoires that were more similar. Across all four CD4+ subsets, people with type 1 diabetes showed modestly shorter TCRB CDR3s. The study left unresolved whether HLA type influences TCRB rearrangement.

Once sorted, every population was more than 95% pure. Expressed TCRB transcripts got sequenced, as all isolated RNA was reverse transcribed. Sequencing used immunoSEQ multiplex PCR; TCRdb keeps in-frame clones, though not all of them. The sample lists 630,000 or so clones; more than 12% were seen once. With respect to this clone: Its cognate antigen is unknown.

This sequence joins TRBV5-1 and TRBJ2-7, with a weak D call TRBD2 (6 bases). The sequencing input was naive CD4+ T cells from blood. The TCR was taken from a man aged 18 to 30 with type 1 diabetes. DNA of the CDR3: TGCGCCAGCAGCTTGGCCACGGGGACTCCCTACGAGCAGTACTTC. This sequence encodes CASSLATGTPYEQYF.